The subject of this entry is one T cell receptor beta chain. Its target is unknown. The read halts 3 residues ahead of the CDR3 end, with the missing end drawn from the germline J gene. The method was immunoSEQ multiplex PCR; TCRdb's version includes in-frame clones alone and lacks a portion of them. The sample totals 39,000 or so clones. The data derive from a study of T cells in women clearing cervical HPV infection. Study information: For cases, blood was sampled a median about 150 days after lesion detection, interquartile range about 90 to 200 days. HLA type stays a possible confounder, typing being limited.

Study-wide findings and caveats: CIN3+ cases had significantly higher TCR repertoire richness than controls, but evenness did not differ.

This CDR3 has 14 amino acids. Sequenced input: blood buffy coat. V and J are TRBV12-3 or TRBV12-4 and TRBJ1-2; possible D gene TRBD1, 5 bases. This clonotype was obtained from a woman aged 18-69 years with a cervical HPV16 infection that either progressed to CIN3+ or cleared (not recorded which). The CDR3 sequence: CASSRSGGGRGYTF. CDR3 DNA, as far as it was read: TGTGCCAGCAGCCGATCGGGGGGGGGTCGAGGC.